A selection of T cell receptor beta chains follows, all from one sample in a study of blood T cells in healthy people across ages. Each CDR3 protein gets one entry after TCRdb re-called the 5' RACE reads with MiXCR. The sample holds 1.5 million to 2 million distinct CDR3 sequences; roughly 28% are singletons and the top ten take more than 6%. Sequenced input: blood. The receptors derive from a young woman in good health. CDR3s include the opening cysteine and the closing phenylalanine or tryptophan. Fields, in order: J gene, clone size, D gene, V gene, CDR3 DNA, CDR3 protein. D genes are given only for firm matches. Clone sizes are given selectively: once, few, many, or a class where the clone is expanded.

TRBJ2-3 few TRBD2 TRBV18 TGTGCCAGCGCGAGAGTAGCGGGGAACACAGATACGCAGTATTTT CASARVAGNTDTQYF
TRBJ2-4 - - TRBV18 TGTGCCGGCTCACCAAACGGAAACATTCAGTACTTC CAGSPNGNIQYF
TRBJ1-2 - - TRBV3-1 TGTGCCAGCAGACGGGGTTTGAGCTATGGCCACACCTTC CASRRGLSYGHTF
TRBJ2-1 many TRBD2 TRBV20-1 TGCAGTGCTAGCGATCCCGGGAGGGCCTTCGATGAGCAGTTCTTC CSASDPGRAFDEQFF
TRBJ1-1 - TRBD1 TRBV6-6 TGTGCCAGCAGTTACGGGGCAGGGGGCGCGTCTGAAGCTTTCTTT CASSYGAGGASEAFF
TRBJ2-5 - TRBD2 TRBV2 TGTGCCAGCACCCGGACTAGCGGGGGTCAGAAGACCCAGTACTTC CASTRTSGGQKTQYF
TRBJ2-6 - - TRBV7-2 TGTGCCAACAGCCCTCACGATTTGGGTCCTGGGGCCAACGTCCAGACTTTC CANSPHDLGPGANVQTF
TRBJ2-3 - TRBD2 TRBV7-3 TGTGCCAGCAGCCCCGGGACTAGCGGGGGATCAAGCACAGATACGCAGTATTTT CASSPGTSGGSSTDTQYF
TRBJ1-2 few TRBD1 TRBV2 TGTGCCAGCAGTTATCTCGGGACAGGATTAAACTATGGCTACACCTTC CASSYLGTGLNYGYTF
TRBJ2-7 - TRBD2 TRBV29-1 TGCAGCGTTGAAGGGGGCAGGGAGGGGACTAATGAGCAGTACTTC CSVEGGREGTNEQYF
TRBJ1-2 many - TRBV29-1 TGCAGCGTGCGTATGGCGGGCGGCTACACCTTC CSVRMAGGYTF
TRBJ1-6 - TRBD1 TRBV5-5 TGTGCCAGCAGCCCTGACAGGGTTAATCCACCCCCCCACTTT CASSPDRVNPPPHF
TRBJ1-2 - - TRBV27 TGTGCCAGCAGTGGCCGGGGAGGGACTTATGGCTACACCTTC CASSGRGGTYGYTF
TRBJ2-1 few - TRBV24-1 TGTGCCACCAGTGATTTCCAGGGGTCGGGAATCAATGAGCAGTTCTTC CATSDFQGSGINEQFF
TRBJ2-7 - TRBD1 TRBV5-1 TGCGCCAGCAGCTTGGTAGGGGGGACAGGGGCCGGATACGAGCAGTACTTC CASSLVGGTGAGYEQYF
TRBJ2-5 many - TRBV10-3 TGTGCCATCAGTGTAGGGTCCGTGAGGGAGACCCAGTACTTC CAISVGSVRETQYF
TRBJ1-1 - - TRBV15 TGTGCCACCAGCAGTAGGGTGAGTGAAGCTTTCTTT CATSSRVSEAFF
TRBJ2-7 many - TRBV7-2 TGTGCCAGCAGCTTAGGATCACAGACGGCCGCTCAGCAGTACTTC CASSLGSQTAAQQYF
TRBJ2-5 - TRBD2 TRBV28 TGTGCCAGCAGTCTACCTAGCGGGGGGGCCGAGACCCAGTACTTC CASSLPSGGAETQYF
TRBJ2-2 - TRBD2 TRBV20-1 TGCAGTGCTAGAGACGGGAGGGCCGGCGGGGAGCTGTTTTTT CSARDGRAGGELFF
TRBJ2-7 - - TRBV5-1 TGCGCCAGCAGCTCGGACTCCCCGACGAACGAGCAGTACTTC CASSSDSPTNEQYF
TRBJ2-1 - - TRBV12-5 TGTGCTAGTGGTTTGTACACGGCCAATGAGCAGTTCTTC CASGLYTANEQFF
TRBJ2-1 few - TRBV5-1 TGCGCCAGCAGCTTGGGGGCGACTAGCAATGAGCAGTTCTTC CASSLGATSNEQFF
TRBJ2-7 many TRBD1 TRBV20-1 TGCAGTGCTAGGGGACAGGAGGGATCCTACGAGCAGTACTTC CSARGQEGSYEQYF
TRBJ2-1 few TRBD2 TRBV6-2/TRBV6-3 TGTGCCAGCACTAGCGGTACAATCTCCTACAATGAGCAGTTCTTC CASTSGTISYNEQFF
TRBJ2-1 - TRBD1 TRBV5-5 TGTGCTAGCAGCTCGGGACAGGGTTACAATAAGCAGTTCTTC CASSSGQGYNKQFF
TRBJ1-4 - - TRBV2 TGTGCCAGCAGTTTCTACGCAACTAATGAAAAACTGTTTTTT CASSFYATNEKLFF
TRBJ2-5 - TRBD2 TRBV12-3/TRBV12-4 TGTGCCAGCAGCCCAACCACGACTAGCGGGGAAGAGACCCAGTACTTC CASSPTTTSGEETQYF
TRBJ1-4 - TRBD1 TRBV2 TGTGCCAGCAGTGGGGGGACAGGGGGTGAAAAACTGTTTTTT CASSGGTGGEKLFF
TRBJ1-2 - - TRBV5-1 TGCGCCAGCAGCTTGGTATCCGGGGGGCAAGACGGCTACACCTTC CASSLVSGGQDGYTF
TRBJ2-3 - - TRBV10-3 TGTGCCATCAGCGAGCCTAGCCGCCGGGACGGTATAAAAGATACGCAGTATTTT CAISEPSRRDGIKDTQYF
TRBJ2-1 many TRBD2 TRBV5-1 TGCGCCAGCAGCTTAGGTCTAGCGGGAGGCCCAAGCTCCTACAATGAGCAGTTCTTC CASSLGLAGGPSSYNEQFF
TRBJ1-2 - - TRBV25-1 TGTGCCAGCAGTGAATCCCACGGATATGGCTACACCTTC CASSESHGYGYTF
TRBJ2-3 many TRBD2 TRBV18 TGCGCCAGCAGCCCTAGCGGGGGGTCCACAGATACGCAGTATTTT CASSPSGGSTDTQYF
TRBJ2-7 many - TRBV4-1 TGCGCCAGCAGCCAAGCAGGGCAGTACGAGCAGTACTTC CASSQAGQYEQYF
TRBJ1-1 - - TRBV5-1 TGCGCCAGCAGCACCGACAAAATGACAGAGCCAGAAGCTTTCTTT CASSTDKMTEPEAFF
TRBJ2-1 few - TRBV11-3 TGTGCCAGCAGCTTAGAGTACAGGGATGAGCAGTTCTTC CASSLEYRDEQFF
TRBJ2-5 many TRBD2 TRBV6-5 TGTGCCAGCAGTTACCGGGGGGTGACTAGCAGGGAGACCCAGTACTTC CASSYRGVTSRETQYF
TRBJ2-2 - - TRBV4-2 TGTGCCAGCAGCCAAGATTCCCAGATCGAGGAGCTGTTTTTT CASSQDSQIEELFF
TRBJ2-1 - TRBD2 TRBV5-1 TGCGCCAGCAGCCCCGAGGGGCGGGGGGGCGAAAATGAGCAGTTCTTC CASSPEGRGGENEQFF
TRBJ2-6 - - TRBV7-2 TGTACCAGCAGCTTCGCTGGGGCCAACGTCCTGACTTTC CTSSFAGANVLTF
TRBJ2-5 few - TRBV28 TGTGCCAGCTCGGTGCTGTGGGGGAAAGAGACCCAGTACTTC CASSVLWGKETQYF
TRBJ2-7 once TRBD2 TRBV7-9 TGTGCCAGCAGCCCGAAGGGGGGACTAGCGGGCCTCTCCTACAATGAGCAGTACTTC CASSPKGGLAGLSYNEQYF